This is a list of T cell receptor beta chains from one sample in a study of CD8 T cells in Susac syndrome. TCRdb ran MiXCR on the immunoSEQ multiplex PCR reads and lists one entry per CDR3 protein. The sample includes some 200,000 distinct CDR3 sequences, 85% to 95% of them seen just once. The sample consisted of CD8+ T cells from PBMCs. Source of these receptors: a human donor with Susac syndrome. The conserved cysteine and the conserved F or W are not part of the CDR3 here. Each record gives: CDR3 protein, V gene, J gene.

SASGRDWIIWNEQF,TRBV20-1,TRBJ2-1
ASSFLTSGNTGELF,TRBV5-6,TRBJ2-2
ASSEDRPDTQY,TRBV14,TRBJ2-3
SVEGQERTEAF,TRBV29-1,TRBJ1-1
SADVGETEAF,TRBV20-1,TRBJ1-1
ASSATSGRYNEQF,TRBV19,TRBJ2-1
SVTSPGTGAYEQY,TRBV29-1,TRBJ2-7
ASSYPQLNNEQF,TRBV6-2/TRBV6-3,TRBJ2-1
ASSGGQNSYEQY,TRBV27,TRBJ2-7
ASSPFGTVQETQY,TRBV9,TRBJ2-5
ATSDGGRDTQY,TRBV24-1,TRBJ2-3
ATKFGSGRSEQY,TRBV27,TRBJ2-7
ASSLSAPNEQF,TRBV19,TRBJ2-1
ASTSDTQY,TRBV7-9,TRBJ2-3
ASSSGQGLSYEQY,TRBV13,TRBJ2-7
SVEDGDLATGELF,TRBV29-1,TRBJ2-2
SARGSGRVNTQY,TRBV20-1,TRBJ2-3
ASSLGDYFTDTQY,TRBV7-9,TRBJ2-3
ASSLDGPEQY,TRBV11-2,TRBJ2-7
ASSVDWSQPQH,TRBV9,TRBJ1-5
SARAASSYEQY,TRBV20-1,TRBJ2-7
SARDRDLAGVRETQY,TRBV20-1,TRBJ2-5
SATGTGVTDTQY,TRBV20-1,TRBJ2-3
SVEIGGANVLT,TRBV29-1,TRBJ2-6
ASSLYGGELF,TRBV27,TRBJ2-2
ASSLRHNEQF,TRBV12-3/TRBV12-4,TRBJ2-1
ASSLAAQGLRASNQPQH,TRBV28,TRBJ1-5
ATSEGQVGNQPQH,TRBV24-1,TRBJ1-5
ASSPPSNYNEQF,TRBV28,TRBJ2-1
ASSYKFGISSGEQETQY,TRBV6-5,TRBJ2-5
ASSFRNSGYT,TRBV12-3/TRBV12-4,TRBJ1-2
ASSSWTGAKTEAF,TRBV19,TRBJ1-1
ASSPGQSEQY,TRBV7-9,TRBJ2-7
ASSLLPQGADGELF,TRBV27,TRBJ2-2
ASSELLAGASEQF,TRBV2,TRBJ2-1
ASSLDGGTYEQY,TRBV5-6,TRBJ2-7
ASSGKGNTGELF,TRBV14,TRBJ2-2
ASSQQPGQGYEQY,TRBV4-1,TRBJ2-7
ASSPAVGSGGQETQY,TRBV18,TRBJ2-5
ATSGRDRGRRTEAF,TRBV15,TRBJ1-1
ASSQLYTEITDTQY,TRBV3-1,TRBJ2-3
SGLKTSVREQY,TRBV20-1,TRBJ2-7
ASSFTESYNEQF,TRBV7-9,TRBJ2-1
ASSLLSSGNEQF,TRBV28,TRBJ2-1
ASSVASGAHNEQF,TRBV9,TRBJ2-1